These T cell receptor beta chains were read from a single sample in a study of T cells expressing NK-cell markers. Reanalyzing the 5' RACE reads, TCRdb keeps one entry per CDR3 protein, without DNA. This sample contains about 260,000 distinct CDR3 sequences. The sequenced sample was blood T cells: a sorted CD56 or NKG2C T cell subset, CD4+ or CD8+ T cells, or bulk PBMC T cells (not recorded which). The receptors were gathered from a woman aged 18 to 75 in good health. Each CDR3 is given with its conserved first and last residue.

TRBV6-2/TRBV6-3	TRBJ2-3	14	CASSHNRGTDTQYF
TRBV6-1	TRBJ1-2	14	CASSEVGTYYGYTF
TRBV20-1	TRBJ1-1	15	CSARGTGGAYTEAFF
TRBV29-1	TRBJ2-1	14	CSVEVTGVGNEQFF
TRBV12-3/TRBV12-4	TRBJ2-5	14	CASSLRGAGETQYF
TRBV25-1	TRBJ1-2	12	CASSGQVYGYTF
TRBV12-3/TRBV12-4	TRBJ1-5	14	CASSPLGNNQPQHF
TRBV4-1	TRBJ2-1	21	CASSLTTLSGGGPSSYNEQFF
TRBV20-1	TRBJ2-1	17	CSSGPRTSGRVYNEQFF
TRBV20-1	TRBJ2-3	15	CSAGVLAESTDTQYF
TRBV14	TRBJ2-3	17	CASSQVRLAGDTDTQYF
TRBV20-1	TRBJ2-6	16	CSALPSAGLAANVLTF
TRBV24-1	TRBJ2-3	14	CATSDLQPTDTQYF
TRBV6-6	TRBJ2-3	13	CASSYSRDIAQYF
TRBV11-2	TRBJ2-1	15	CASSQGQGGYNEQFF
TRBV11-2	TRBJ2-2	12	CASSPWAGELFF
TRBV28	TRBJ2-6	15	CASSFEHSGANVLTF
TRBV29-1	TRBJ2-2	14	CSVFWTQNTGELFF
TRBV20-1	TRBJ2-7	14	CSASGGLGYYEQYF
TRBV12-3/TRBV12-4	TRBJ2-1	14	CASTIRGRAREQFF
TRBV11-2	TRBJ2-1	13	CASNQPRGHEQFF
TRBV12-3/TRBV12-4	TRBJ2-1	15	CASSFIMGARNEQFF
TRBV9	TRBJ1-6	14	CASSPGQSQSPLHF
TRBV7-9	TRBJ2-1	14	CASSATREKHEQFF
TRBV19	TRBJ2-1	15	CASRETKGVYNEQFF